This TCR beta chain originates from a study of T cells in Graves' hyperthyroidism and ophthalmopathy. About the study: Peripheral blood was obtained at initial diagnosis, preceding any treatment.

V lost 2 bases and J lost 6, with 7 bases in between. Looked up from germline, CDR1 is MDHEN and CDR2 is SYDVKM. The CDR3 is 12 amino acids. A word on this clonotype: The target antigen is unknown.

The study's findings and limits: Using 13 V-J features, a model discriminated ophthalmopathy from stable hyperthyroidism. The model made its ophthalmopathy prediction, and onset followed a median 6.5 months later.

Fresh 10 ml peripheral blood yielded PBMCs. Amplification yielded TCR beta CDR3 regions, with RNA transcripts as the source. The study used the HTBI primer set for a first-round RT-PCR of the TCR CDR3. TCRdb re-analysed the multiplex PCR reads in MiXCR, keeping a single row per CDR3 protein. The sample shows about 720,000 distinct CDR3 sequences, 15% to 20% of them seen only once. The sequencing sample was made of blood. The chain joins TRBV28 to TRBJ1-2; D gene uncertain. The clonotype was recovered from a man aged 18 to 30 with Graves' hyperthyroidism. DNA for the CDR3: TGTGCCAGCAGTTTACGGGGTCATGGCTACACCTTC. Residues: CASSLRGHGYTF.